The present T cell receptor (beta chain) was sequenced within a study of immune evolution from preneoplasia to lung adenocarcinoma. Study in general: HLA loss of heterozygosity: over 5.5% AIS, around 16% MIA, roughly 35% ADC, none AAH.

The germline V gene has CDR1 LGHNA and CDR2 YSLEER. V lost 6 bases and J 1 base, leaving 13 bases between the germline ends. CDR3 length: 15 amino acids. Patient tissue came from resections in Japan or China, 2014–2017. As regards this clone: Antigen: not known.

Sequencing was performed with immunoSEQ multiplex PCR; in TCRdb, only in-frame clones are kept and a portion is missing. The repertoire holds thousands of clones, around nine tenths seen once, with over 5% in the top ten. Study-level findings and limits: Normal lung had highest clonality; later lesions appeared denser, more diverse.

The origin of this receptor is a donor at least 70 years old with lung adenocarcinoma. The rearrangement uses TRBV4-3 and TRBJ1-3; D is undetermined. Material for sequencing was FFPE minimally invasive lung adenocarcinoma tissue. In DNA, the CDR3 is TGCGCCAGCAGTCAACTAGGGATTTCTGGAAACACCATATATTTT. Translation gives CASSQLGISGNTIYF.